Following are 17 T cell receptor beta chains from one sample sequenced in a study of cytomegalovirus exposure and HLA in healthy donors. 60 Vbeta and 13 Jbeta primers were used in PCR. Profiled with immunoSEQ multiplex PCR; TCRdb holds only in-frame clones, not every one. The table records roughly 89,000 clones, more than 70% of them present only once. Sequenced: PBMCs. All receptors come from a man aged 18 to 29 in good health and CMV-seronegative.

The rearrangement uses TRBV28 and TRBJ1-5, with no clear D. This CDR3 comprises 16 residues. V lost 5 bases and J lost 4, with 18 bases in between. From germline, CDR1 is MDHEN and CDR2 SYDVKM. The chain's CDR3 is CASSLALAWSNQPQHF. The CDR3 nucleotides are TGTGCCAGCAGTCTAGCCTTGGCATGGTCAAATCAGCCCCAGCATTTT.

The count of this clone is one. The V and J genes are TRBV7-8 and TRBJ1-1; 8 bases agree with TRBD1. This CDR3 contains 18 residues. The trim removed 1 base at V and 0 bases at J, leaving 10 bases unmatched. Per the germline V gene, CDR1 is SGHVS and CDR2 is FQNEAQ. CDR3 region: CASSLGEPGGVLNTEAFF. Here the CDR3 DNA reads TGTGCCAGCAGCTTAGGGGAGCCAGGGGGCGTATTGAACACTGAAGCTTTCTTT.

The J gene is TRBJ1-1, the V gene TRBV4-1; D possibly corresponds to TRBD1 (6 bases). Per germline, CDR1 MGHRA and CDR2 YSYEKL. V was trimmed by 3 bases and J by 1 base, leaving 9 bases between them. CDR3 length: 14 amino acids. CDR3 loop: CASSQLTGNTEAFF. CDR3 DNA: TGCGCCAGCAGCCAGTTGACAGGGAACACTGAAGCTTTCTTT.

This clone was seen a single time. The rearrangement joins TRBV30 to TRBJ2-3, with D maybe TRBD2 (6 bases). The germline CDR1 and CDR2 sequences are GTSNPN and SVGIG (reference sequence). This CDR3 has 14 residues. The V and J ends lost 2 bases and 4 bases respectively, with 13 bases between them. As DNA, the CDR3 is TGTGCCTGGAGTTACGGGGGTAGGGCAGATACGCAGTATTTT. It encodes CAWSYGGRADTQYF.

This clone was counted a single time. The chain combines TRBV11-2 with TRBJ2-3, with D possibly matching TRBD1 (5 bases). CDR3 size: 16 residues. CDR1 SGHAT and CDR2 FQNNGV come from the germline V gene. Trimming left V 7 bases short and J 2 bases short, with 19 bases between. The CDR3 sequence is CASTPGQTRITDTQYF. In DNA, the CDR3 is TGTGCCAGCACCCCTGGACAAACTCGCATCACAGATACGCAGTATTTT.

CDR3 loop: CALRRTSGTRGGEQYF. In nucleotides, the CDR3 is TGTGCCCTTAGGCGGACTAGCGGGACCCGCGGTGGGGAGCAGTACTTC. The chain joins TRBV30 to TRBJ2-7; TRBD2 aligns across 12 bases. With 8 bases clipped from V and 7 bases from J, the junction kept 18 bases outside the gene matches. Germline V gene data show CDR1 as GTSNPN and CDR2 as SVGIG (reference sequence). The CDR3 spans 16 residues.

This chain uses TRBV7-3 with TRBJ1-6; 7 nucleotides line up with TRBD1. After removal of 5 bases from V and 7 bases from J, the junction contained 11 bases not matched to a gene. There are 16 residues in the CDR3. Germline-derived CDR1 and CDR2 are SGHTA and FQGTGA. The CDR3 region is CASSLGGGLINSPLHF. The CDR3 DNA reads as TGTGCCAGCAGCCTAGGAGGGGGCCTCATAAATTCACCCCTCCACTTT.

The chain links TRBV18 to TRBJ2-7; the D gene is possibly TRBD2 (5 bases). In germline, CDR1 is KGHSH, CDR2 LQKENI. V was pared by 2 bases and J by 1 base, with 9 bases between. The CDR3 sequence is 14 residues long. CDR3 amino acids: CASSPEGGSYEQYF. The DNA for the CDR3 is TGTGCCAGCTCACCAGAAGGAGGTTCCTACGAGCAGTACTTC.

The rearrangement uses TRBV19 and TRBJ1-1; D gene unclear. V lost 3 bases and J 8 bases, leaving 7 bases between the germline ends. In germline, CDR1 is LNHDA, CDR2 SQIVND (reference sequence). The CDR3 extends over 11 amino acids. Here the CDR3 reads CASSIRGEAFF. The CDR3 DNA reads TGTGCCAGTAGTATTCGGGGAGAAGCTTTCTTT.

This rearrangement joins TRBV2 to TRBJ2-1; 11 nucleotides align to TRBD2. J gave up 1 base and V 7 bases, and 15 bases lay outside the gene matches. Germline V lookup: CDR1 SNHLY, CDR2 FYNNEI. The CDR3 loop spans 19 amino acids. This CDR3 is CASILGVAGGQSSYNEQFF. CDR3 DNA: TGTGCCAGCATTCTGGGAGTAGCGGGGGGGCAATCTTCCTACAATGAGCAGTTCTTC.

There are a few counts of this clone. The rearrangement links TRBV18 to TRBJ1-1; TRBD1 agrees at 7 bases. V lost 7 bases, J lost 1 base, and 6 bases stayed unmatched. This CDR3 is built from 14 residues. Germline CDR1 KGHSH, CDR2 LQKENI. Here the CDR3 DNA reads TGTGCCAGCTGTAGGGACAGCCCGAACACTGAAGCTTTCTTT. Translating gives CASCRDSPNTEAFF. Based on the CDR3 plus reference TRBV18 and TRBJ1-1, the full variable domain is NAGVMQNPRHLVRRRGQEARLRCSPMKGHSHVYWYRQLPEEGLKFMVYLQKENIIDESGMPKERFSAEFPKEGPSILRIQQVVRGDSAAYFCASCRDSPNTEAFFGQGTRLTVV.

The CDR3 DNA reads TGTGCCAGCAGTTCCGGACACCCGAACACTGAAGCTTTCTTT. Protein: CASSSGHPNTEAFF. This chain joins TRBV6-5 and TRBJ1-1; tentative D call: TRBD1 (5 bases). Germline CDR1 MNHEY, CDR2 SVGAGI. Between the trimmed V and J ends, which lost 4 bases and 1 base, there was a span of 10 bases. The length of the CDR3 is 14 residues.

The table lists this clone with a few counts. Additional DNA sequences in this sample encode the identical CDR3. V is TRBV2 and J is TRBJ2-1; 7 nucleotides align to TRBD1. This CDR3 region has 14 residues. The ends lost 5 bases at V and 3 bases at J; junction bases unmatched: 4. Germline CDR1 SNHLY, CDR2 FYNNEI. CDR3 sequence: CASSTRTGYNEQFF. The CDR3 DNA reads TGTGCCAGCAGTACCAGGACAGGCTACAATGAGCAGTTCTTC.

The DNA of the CDR3 is TGTGCCAGCAGCATCTGGACTAGCGGTTTGGATACGCAGTATTTT. Its translation: CASSIWTSGLDTQYF. This chain connects TRBV6-5 to TRBJ2-3; TRBD2 matches at 10 bases. The CDR3 runs 15 residues. Looked up from germline, CDR1 is MNHEY and CDR2 is SVGAGI. Losses at the gene ends were 6 bases for V and 6 bases for J; bases not matched to a gene: 9.

The genes are TRBV10-2 and TRBJ1-3, with a tentative D call TRBD1 (5 bases). CDR3 size: 14 residues. Germline V gene data show CDR1 as WSHSY and CDR2 as SAAADI. The V end was cut by 6 bases, the J end by 0 bases, with 9 bases between. Here the CDR3 reads CASRTGFSGNTIYF. The CDR3 bases are TGCGCCAGCAGAACAGGATTCTCTGGAAACACCATATATTTT.

The rearrangement links TRBV29-1 to TRBJ1-1, with 7 bases aligning to TRBD1. V gave up 5 bases and J gave up 4 bases; unmatched junction bases: 16. CDR1 is SQVTM, CDR2 ANQGSEA, per germline. This CDR3 is 16 amino acids long. CDR3 sequence (DNA): TGCAGCGTTAAGAAGAAATGGACAGGAGGGAGCACTGAAGCTTTCTTT. Translating gives CSVKKKWTGGSTEAFF.

V gene TRBV6-5 combines with J gene TRBJ1-1, with 8 positions matching TRBD1. The germline V gene has CDR1 MNHEY and CDR2 SVGAGI. V lost 6 bases and J lost 6; bases outside the gene matches: 6. The length of the CDR3 is 13 residues. For the CDR3, the DNA is TGTGCCAGCAGCCTTGGACAGGGCGCTGAAGCTTTCTTT. It yields the protein CASSLGQGAEAFF.